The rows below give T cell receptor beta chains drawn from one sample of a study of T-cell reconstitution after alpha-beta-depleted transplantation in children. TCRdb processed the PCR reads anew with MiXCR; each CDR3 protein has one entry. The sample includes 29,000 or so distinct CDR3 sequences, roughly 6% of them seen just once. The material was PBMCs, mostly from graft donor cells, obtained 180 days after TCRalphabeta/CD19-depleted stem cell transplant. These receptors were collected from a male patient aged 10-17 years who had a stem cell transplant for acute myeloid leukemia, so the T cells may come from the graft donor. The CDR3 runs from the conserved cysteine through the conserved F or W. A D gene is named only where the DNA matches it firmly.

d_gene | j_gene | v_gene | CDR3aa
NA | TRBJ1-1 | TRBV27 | CASSLSTGLNTEAFF
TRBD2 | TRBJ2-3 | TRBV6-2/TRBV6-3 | CASFSGRSTDTQYF
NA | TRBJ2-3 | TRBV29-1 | CSVEDWQGLSTDTQYF
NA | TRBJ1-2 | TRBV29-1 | CSVEGGHF
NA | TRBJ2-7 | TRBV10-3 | CAISAAGPAEYF
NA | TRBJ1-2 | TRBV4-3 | CASSQGQIYGYTF
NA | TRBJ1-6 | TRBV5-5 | CASSVNSPLHF
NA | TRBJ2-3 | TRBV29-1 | CSVRLAMDTQYF
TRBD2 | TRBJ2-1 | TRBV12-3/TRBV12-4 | CASTSSGRGYNEQFF
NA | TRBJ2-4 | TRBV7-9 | CASNSPELVLAKNIQYF
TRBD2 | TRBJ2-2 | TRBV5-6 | CASSSLGLATEGGELFF
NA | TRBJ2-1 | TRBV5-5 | CASSFPGLYNEQFF
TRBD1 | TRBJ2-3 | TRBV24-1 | CATSDPRGHVTDTQYF
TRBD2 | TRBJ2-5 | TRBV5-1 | CASSPEGAGGRETQYF
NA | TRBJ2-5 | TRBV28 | CASSPGLAGAGETQYF
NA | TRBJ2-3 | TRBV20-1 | CSASDTGGTDTQYF
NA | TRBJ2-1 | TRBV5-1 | CASSLGYFNEQFF
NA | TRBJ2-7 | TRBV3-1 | CASSQVVDREQYF
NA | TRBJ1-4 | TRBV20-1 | CSARTGSLEKLFF